This T cell receptor (beta chain) was documented in a study of blood T cells in healthy people across ages. Together with a sample-barcoded 5' primer, a J-beta primer mix was included in a second PCR lasting about 7 to 11 cycles. A template-switch adaptor containing 12 random nucleotides labeled each cDNA molecule. One entry per CDR3 protein, called by TCRdb with MiXCR from the 5' RACE reads. The sample shows about 1.7 million distinct CDR3 sequences, roughly 30% of them seen only once. The CDR3 loop spans 15 amino acids. V dropped 5 bases and J dropped 1; count of bases not matched to a gene: 7. The germline gives CDR1 MGHDK, CDR2 SYGVNS. This clonotype has just a few counts. Its antigen is not known. Study-wide points: CMV status of donors was unknown, possibly confounding expanded clonotype changes. Among T cells, TCR beta diversity per million cells dropped roughly linearly as age rose.

The rearrangement joins TRBV25-1 to TRBJ2-5, with 7 bases aligning to TRBD1. The source is a woman aged 30 to 39 in good health. The sequenced sample was blood. This CDR3 reads CASSRDRIPQETQYF. CDR3 coding DNA: TGTGCCAGCAGTCGGGACAGAATACCCCAAGAGACCCAGTACTTC.